Listed below are T cell receptor beta chains from one sample, sequenced in a study of long-term antiretroviral therapy in people with HIV. The table came from immunoSEQ multiplex PCR; TCRdb's copy has only in-frame clones and leaves some out. Of 25,000 to 30,000 clones in the sample, about 96% were seen once. The sample here was unsorted PBMCs, taken 5.3 years after starting antiretroviral therapy. The receptors here all came from a man aged 30 to 39 with HIV. Each CDR3 is given with its conserved first and last residue. A D gene is named only where the DNA matches it firmly. Clone size is given for some rows only: seen once, a few or many times, or a class if the clone is expanded.

size: NA
D: TRBD2
J: TRBJ2-2
V: TRBV5-4
DNA: TGTGCCAGCACCCGGCGGGGGGGCTGGAACACCGGGGAGCTGTTTTTT
CDR3: CASTRRGGWNTGELFF

size: NA
D: NA
J: TRBJ2-7
V: TRBV6-5
DNA: TGTGCCAGCAGTTACGCCTCAGCCTACGAGCAGTACTTC
CDR3: CASSYASAYEQYF

size: NA
D: NA
J: TRBJ2-5
V: TRBV19
DNA: TGTGCCAGTAGTAGTTCCAGCGGACTGTACCAAGAGACCCAGTACTTC
CDR3: CASSSSSGLYQETQYF

size: NA
D: NA
J: TRBJ2-3
V: TRBV5-4
DNA: TGTGCCAGCAGCGCCCGACCCAGGAGCCTTAGCACAGATACGCAGTATTTT
CDR3: CASSARPRSLSTDTQYF

size: NA
D: TRBD2
J: TRBJ2-3
V: TRBV9
DNA: TGTGCCAGCAGCGTAGGTCTAGCGGATCGCACAGATACGCAGTATTTT
CDR3: CASSVGLADRTDTQYF

size: NA
D: NA
J: TRBJ1-4
V: TRBV6-1
DNA: TGTGCCAGCAGGACCTTGGAAAAACTGTTTTTT
CDR3: CASRTLEKLFF

size: NA
D: NA
J: TRBJ2-7
V: TRBV5-1
DNA: TGCGCCAGCAGCTTGGAAGCCCTTCCGACCTACGAGCAGTACTTC
CDR3: CASSLEALPTYEQYF

size: NA
D: TRBD1
J: TRBJ1-2
V: TRBV5-6
DNA: TGTGCCAGCAGCGTTGGACAGGCAAACTATGGCTACACCTTC
CDR3: CASSVGQANYGYTF

size: NA
D: TRBD2
J: TRBJ2-1
V: TRBV18
DNA: TGTGCCAGCTCACCGGCGGGAGTGGGAAATGAGCAGTTCTTC
CDR3: CASSPAGVGNEQFF

size: NA
D: NA
J: TRBJ2-3
V: TRBV6-1
DNA: TGTGCCAGCAGTGAGCTACCTGGTGGGACGCAGTATTTT
CDR3: CASSELPGGTQYF

size: NA
D: NA
J: TRBJ2-3
V: TRBV5-1
DNA: TGCGCCAGCAGGTCGCGCCGGCCGGAAACCACTTTCGATACGCAGTATTTT
CDR3: CASRSRRPETTFDTQYF

size: NA
D: NA
J: TRBJ1-3
V: TRBV7-9
DNA: TGTGCCAGCAGCTCTCAGTCAGACCCAGGAAACACCATATATTTT
CDR3: CASSSQSDPGNTIYF

size: NA
D: TRBD2
J: TRBJ2-1
V: TRBV7-6
DNA: TGTGCCAGCAGCCGTGGAGGAGCGGGGGCGGCGACCTACAATGAGCAGTTCTTC
CDR3: CASSRGGAGAATYNEQFF

size: NA
D: NA
J: TRBJ2-7
V: TRBV19
DNA: TGTGCCAGTAGTATAGGCCTCAACGCGGGGGAGCAGTACTTC
CDR3: CASSIGLNAGEQYF

size: NA
D: NA
J: TRBJ1-5
V: TRBV7-9
DNA: TGTGCCAGCAGCCCGCAGGGTGCGGAAGAGCCCCAGCATTTT
CDR3: CASSPQGAEEPQHF

size: NA
D: NA
J: TRBJ1-1
V: TRBV9
DNA: TGTGCCAGCAGTAACAGGGTAGACACTGAAGCTTTCTTT
CDR3: CASSNRVDTEAFF

size: NA
D: TRBD2
J: TRBJ2-2
V: TRBV11-2
DNA: TGTGCCAGCAGGAGCCTAGCGGGAGGGGAGACCGGGGAGCTGTTTTTT
CDR3: CASRSLAGGETGELFF

size: NA
D: NA
J: TRBJ2-7
V: TRBV4-3
DNA: TGCGCCAGCAGCCAAGAGGTTGCCGTAACAGGTTCCTACGAGCAGTACTTC
CDR3: CASSQEVAVTGSYEQYF

size: once
D: NA
J: TRBJ2-2
V: TRBV25-1
DNA: TGTGCCAGCAGTGTTATGAACACCGGGGAGCTGTTTTTT
CDR3: CASSVMNTGELFF

size: NA
D: TRBD1
J: TRBJ1-2
V: TRBV7-6
DNA: TGTGCCAGCAGCTTAGGCGACGCTGGGGGACAGAACTATGGCTACACCTTC
CDR3: CASSLGDAGGQNYGYTF

size: NA
D: NA
J: TRBJ1-5
V: TRBV4-2
DNA: TGTGCCAGCAGCCAAGAATCCGGTTATAGCAATCAGCCCCAGCATTTT
CDR3: CASSQESGYSNQPQHF

size: NA
D: NA
J: TRBJ2-7
V: TRBV9
DNA: TGTGCCAGCAGCGCGGAGGGGCTGGGGTACGAGCAGTACTTC
CDR3: CASSAEGLGYEQYF

size: NA
D: TRBD2
J: TRBJ2-1
V: TRBV9
DNA: TGTGCCAGCAGCGTTGGGAGTAGCGGGTTATATGAGCAGTTCTTC
CDR3: CASSVGSSGLYEQFF

size: NA
D: NA
J: TRBJ2-5
V: TRBV10-3
DNA: TGTGCCATCCGCCTCGAGGCGGGGACCGGGGAAATAGGCGAGACCCAGTACTTC
CDR3: CAIRLEAGTGEIGETQYF

size: NA
D: NA
J: TRBJ2-1
V: TRBV19
DNA: TGTGCCAGTACCGAGGCTATCTCCTACAATGAACAGTTCTTC
CDR3: CASTEAISYNEQFF

size: once
D: NA
J: TRBJ2-2
V: TRBV6-4
DNA: TGTGCCAGCAGTGACTCGGAGGGTACCGGGGAGCTGTTTTTT
CDR3: CASSDSEGTGELFF

size: NA
D: TRBD2
J: TRBJ2-7
V: TRBV27
DNA: TGTGCCAGCAGCGGACTAGCTTATAGCTCCTACGAGCAGTACTTC
CDR3: CASSGLAYSSYEQYF

size: NA
D: TRBD1
J: TRBJ1-1
V: TRBV28
DNA: TGTGCCAGCAGTTTGAGACAGGGGAGAGCTTTCTTT
CDR3: CASSLRQGRAFF

size: NA
D: NA
J: TRBJ2-3
V: TRBV7-3
DNA: TGTGCCAGCAGCTTAGGCGCAACCTCAGATACGCAGTATTTT
CDR3: CASSLGATSDTQYF

size: NA
D: TRBD1
J: TRBJ1-2
V: TRBV6-1
DNA: TGTGCCAGCAGTTCCTCACAGGGGCTCTATGGCTACACCTTC
CDR3: CASSSSQGLYGYTF

size: NA
D: NA
J: TRBJ1-1
V: TRBV19
DNA: TGTGCCAGTAGTGTGGGAGAGAACACTGAAGCTTTCTTT
CDR3: CASSVGENTEAFF

size: NA
D: TRBD1
J: TRBJ2-3
V: TRBV19
DNA: TGTGCCAGTAGTATGTTAAGGGGGCAGACAGATACGCAGTATTTT
CDR3: CASSMLRGQTDTQYF

size: NA
D: NA
J: TRBJ1-5
V: TRBV19
DNA: TGTGCCAGTAGTATGGCCGGGCCTCAGCCCCAGCATTTT
CDR3: CASSMAGPQPQHF

size: once
D: NA
J: TRBJ1-1
V: TRBV12-5
DNA: TGTGCTAGTGTTTCCTACAGGGTAAACACTGAAGCTTTCTTT
CDR3: CASVSYRVNTEAFF

size: NA
D: NA
J: TRBJ1-4
V: TRBV5-1
DNA: TGCGCCAGCAGCTTGTCGGGAGAAAAGTATGAAAAACTGTTTTTT
CDR3: CASSLSGEKYEKLFF

size: NA
D: NA
J: TRBJ2-3
V: TRBV5-5
DNA: TGTGCCAGCAGCCCGGTGGGGGCAGATACGCAGTATTTT
CDR3: CASSPVGADTQYF

size: NA
D: NA
J: TRBJ2-7
V: TRBV2
DNA: TGTGCCAGCAGTTGGACCGAGCAGTACTTC
CDR3: CASSWTEQYF

size: once
D: TRBD1
J: TRBJ1-3
V: TRBV6-6
DNA: TGTGCCAGCACCAGACAGGGGGGATTCTCTGGAAACACCATATATTTT
CDR3: CASTRQGGFSGNTIYF

size: NA
D: NA
J: TRBJ1-2
V: TRBV9
DNA: TGTGCCAGCAGCGCACAGGGCTTTGACTATGGCTACACCTTC
CDR3: CASSAQGFDYGYTF

size: NA
D: NA
J: TRBJ2-3
V: TRBV4-3
DNA: TGCGCCAGCAGCCAATACCTTTCCGGGGGAGATACGCAGTATTTT
CDR3: CASSQYLSGGDTQYF

size: once
D: TRBD1
J: TRBJ1-5
V: TRBV2
DNA: TGTGCCAGCACCTTGACAGGGGGTTCGCGGCAGCCCCAGCATTTT
CDR3: CASTLTGGSRQPQHF

size: NA
D: TRBD1
J: TRBJ1-1
V: TRBV9
DNA: TGTGCCAGCAGCCTAGAGACCGGGACAGGGGGTTTGGCTGAAGCTTTCTTT
CDR3: CASSLETGTGGLAEAFF

size: NA
D: NA
J: TRBJ2-4
V: TRBV29-1
DNA: TGCAGCGTTGAAGGGGTAACTTCAAACATTCAGTACTTC
CDR3: CSVEGVTSNIQYF

size: NA
D: TRBD1
J: TRBJ1-2
V: TRBV2
DNA: TGTGCCAGCAGTGGGCAGGGGGCGCGGGGCTATGGCTACACCTTC
CDR3: CASSGQGARGYGYTF

size: NA
D: TRBD2
J: TRBJ2-5
V: TRBV28
DNA: TGTGCCAGCAGTTTAACGGGAGGGGGAGAGACCCAGTACTTC
CDR3: CASSLTGGGETQYF

size: once
D: NA
J: TRBJ2-3
V: TRBV5-6
DNA: TGTGCCAGCAGCTTGGGAACGAGCACAGATACGCAGTATTTT
CDR3: CASSLGTSTDTQYF

size: NA
D: NA
J: TRBJ2-1
V: TRBV4-2
DNA: TGTGCCAGCAGCCAAGACACCCTGGGGGGCCCTTACAATGAGCAGTTCTTC
CDR3: CASSQDTLGGPYNEQFF

size: NA
D: NA
J: TRBJ2-3
V: TRBV7-3
DNA: TGTGCCAGCAGCACGATAGCGGCCCCTGGTGATACGCAGTATTTT
CDR3: CASSTIAAPGDTQYF

size: NA
D: TRBD1
J: TRBJ1-2
V: TRBV2
DNA: TGTGCCAGCAGTGTGGGGGACAGGGTCGGCTACACCTTC
CDR3: CASSVGDRVGYTF

size: NA
D: TRBD1
J: TRBJ1-5
V: TRBV27
DNA: TGTGCCAGCTCGTCGATGGCAGGGGGAAGGAGCAATCAGCCCCAGCATTTT
CDR3: CASSSMAGGRSNQPQHF

size: NA
D: TRBD1
J: TRBJ1-2
V: TRBV29-1
DNA: TGCAGCGTTGGACAGGGGATCACTTATGGCTACACCTTC
CDR3: CSVGQGITYGYTF

size: NA
D: NA
J: TRBJ2-3
V: TRBV7-2
DNA: TGCGCCAGCAGCCAAGACATGGTAGGGACAGATACGCAGTATTTT
CDR3: CASSQDMVGTDTQYF

size: NA
D: NA
J: TRBJ1-2
V: TRBV6-5
DNA: TGTGCCAGCAGTTATGGTTCGAGGGGGTCACTCCATGGCTACACCTTC
CDR3: CASSYGSRGSLHGYTF

size: once
D: NA
J: TRBJ1-3
V: TRBV4-1
DNA: TGCGCCAGCAGCCCAAATTCCAGGGTGTTGGGAAACACCATATATTTT
CDR3: CASSPNSRVLGNTIYF

size: NA
D: NA
J: TRBJ1-1
V: TRBV4-3
DNA: TGCGCCAGCAGCCAAGAGACAGCCGACACTGAAGCTTTCTTT
CDR3: CASSQETADTEAFF

size: NA
D: NA
J: TRBJ2-5
V: TRBV5-6
DNA: TGTGCCAGCAGCTTGAGGGATTTAGAGACCCAGTACTTC
CDR3: CASSLRDLETQYF

size: NA
D: NA
J: TRBJ1-2
V: TRBV9
DNA: TGTGCCAGCAGCGTAGGGGGAGGCTATGGCTACACCTTC
CDR3: CASSVGGGYGYTF

size: NA
D: NA
J: TRBJ2-5
V: TRBV18
DNA: TGTGCCAGCTCACCACCGGGGCAAGAGACCCAGTACTTC
CDR3: CASSPPGQETQYF

size: NA
D: NA
J: TRBJ1-5
V: TRBV7-9
DNA: TGTGCCAGCAGCTTAGACGAACATAGCAATCAGCCCCAGCATTTT
CDR3: CASSLDEHSNQPQHF